Listed below are T cell receptor beta chains from one sample, sequenced in a study of blood T cell repertoires in COVID-19. Generated by immunoSEQ multiplex PCR, the TCRdb table keeps only in-frame clones and is missing some. In the table there are 290,000 or so clones, over 75% of which are singletons. The sample consisted of peripheral blood. Receptors were obtained from a man aged 50 or older with active or convalescent COVID-19. The CDR3 runs from the conserved cysteine through the conserved F or W. A D gene is named only where the DNA matches it firmly. Only part of the rows carry a size: once, few, many, or a class if the clone is expanded.

v_call	clone_size	d_call	cdr3_length	j_call	cdr3_aa	cdr3_nt
TRBV5-1	-	TRBD1	15	TRBJ1-1	CASSPGQVQNTEAFF	TGCGCCAGCAGCCCGGGACAGGTACAGAACACTGAAGCTTTCTTT
TRBV4-3	-	-	16	TRBJ2-7	CASSHALSGGGHEQYF	TGCGCCAGCAGCCACGCCCTATCCGGCGGCGGTCACGAGCAGTACTTC
TRBV5-6	-	-	13	TRBJ1-1	CASSLGASAEAFF	TGTGCCAGCAGCTTGGGGGCCTCGGCTGAAGCTTTCTTT
TRBV7-2	few	TRBD1	15	TRBJ1-3	CASSNTGGFANTIYF	TGTGCCAGCAGCAATACAGGGGGCTTTGCAAACACCATATATTTT
TRBV6-1	-	-	13	TRBJ2-7	CASSERTGSEQYF	TGTGCCAGCAGTGAAAGAACAGGGAGCGAGCAGTACTTC
TRBV24-1	-	TRBD2	15	TRBJ2-3	CATRGFSGSRDTQYF	TGTGCCACCAGGGGATTTAGCGGGAGCCGAGATACGCAGTATTTT
TRBV6-5	once	-	15	TRBJ1-5	CASRPGGLGNQPQHF	TGTGCCAGCCGCCCGGGGGGATTAGGCAATCAGCCCCAGCATTTT
TRBV9	-	-	15	TRBJ1-1	CASSVVNELNTEAFF	TGTGCCAGCAGCGTAGTCAACGAGTTGAACACTGAAGCTTTCTTT
TRBV7-2	-	-	19	TRBJ2-7	CASSLASSRGQSYFYEQYF	TGTGCCAGCAGCTTAGCATCCTCCAGGGGACAATCCTATTTCTACGAGCAGTACTTC
TRBV24-1	-	-	13	TRBJ2-3	CATSRGDTDTQYF	TGTGCCACCAGCAGGGGGGACACAGATACGCAGTATTTT
TRBV4-1	-	-	15	TRBJ2-7	CASSQEGRGVGEQYF	TGCGCCAGCAGCCAAGAGGGTCGGGGAGTTGGCGAGCAGTACTTC
TRBV5-6	-	TRBD2	14	TRBJ2-5	CASSFRGRGETQYF	TGTGCCAGCAGCTTTCGCGGGAGAGGAGAGACCCAGTACTTC
TRBV11-2	few	-	12	TRBJ2-7	CASSLLTYEQYF	TGTGCCAGCAGCTTATTAACCTACGAGCAGTACTTC
TRBV7-8	-	TRBD1	15	TRBJ1-2	CASSLTRDSYYGYTF	TGTGCCAGCAGCTTAACCCGGGACAGTTACTATGGCTACACCTTC
TRBV6-5	-	-	14	TRBJ1-4	CASTPRGGQEKLFF	TGTGCCAGCACTCCGAGGGGGGGTCAGGAAAAACTGTTTTTT
TRBV7-3	-	TRBD2	16	TRBJ2-5	CASRPKPLAGQETQYF	TGTGCCAGCAGACCCAAGCCTCTAGCGGGCCAAGAGACCCAGTACTTC
TRBV5-1	-	-	14	TRBJ2-7	CASSSYREPDEQYF	TGCGCCAGCAGCTCATACAGAGAGCCGGACGAGCAGTACTTC
TRBV11-2	-	-	13	TRBJ2-7	CASSRRNPYEQYF	TGTGCCAGCAGCCGGAGGAACCCCTACGAGCAGTACTTC
TRBV5-1	-	-	14	TRBJ2-3	CASSPSGAQDTQYF	TGCGCCAGCAGCCCCAGTGGGGCACAAGATACGCAGTATTTT
TRBV28	once	-	13	TRBJ2-7	CASSSAGGGEQYF	TGTGCCAGCAGTTCCGCTGGGGGCGGCGAGCAGTACTTC
TRBV19	once	TRBD1	15	TRBJ1-1	CASSLGQELDTEAFF	TGTGCCAGTAGTTTAGGACAGGAATTGGACACTGAAGCTTTCTTT
TRBV11-2	-	TRBD1	15	TRBJ2-7	CASSTHKGQGSEQYF	TGTGCCAGCAGCACACACAAGGGACAGGGGAGCGAGCAGTACTTC
TRBV10-3	-	-	14	TRBJ1-1	CAISEAGMDTEAFF	TGTGCCATCAGTGAGGCAGGGATGGACACTGAAGCTTTCTTT
TRBV19	-	TRBD2	15	TRBJ2-4	CASSMTSGRINIQYF	TGTGCCAGTAGTATGACTAGCGGGAGAATAAACATTCAGTACTTC
TRBV27	-	-	18	TRBJ1-1	CASSRQGPPMNMNTEAFF	TGTGCCAGCAGCCGTCAGGGTCCCCCAATGAACATGAACACTGAAGCTTTCTTT
TRBV6-5	-	-	14	TRBJ2-1	CASSTFDRSNEQFF	TGTGCCAGCAGTACCTTCGACAGAAGCAATGAGCAGTTCTTC
TRBV5-6	-	-	13	TRBJ1-6	CASSAVYNSPLHF	TGTGCCAGCAGCGCAGTCTATAATTCACCCCTCCACTTT
TRBV28	-	-	14	TRBJ2-1	CASSLPTGIDEQFF	TGTGCCAGCAGTTTACCAACAGGGATCGATGAGCAGTTCTTC
TRBV28	few	-	16	TRBJ1-2	CASRGAGTAPNYGYTF	TGTGCCAGCAGGGGGGCCGGGACGGCTCCTAACTATGGCTACACCTTC
TRBV7-2	once	-	14	TRBJ1-2	CASSLFPGARGYTF	TGTGCCAGCAGCTTATTTCCAGGGGCTAGAGGCTACACCTTC
TRBV12-3/TRBV12-4	-	-	13	TRBJ1-5	CASSLAGPQPQHF	TGTGCCAGCAGTTTAGCGGGGCCCCAGCCCCAGCATTTT
TRBV6-5	-	TRBD2	16	TRBJ2-7	CASSYSLGTSPYEQYF	TGTGCCAGCAGTTACTCGCTCGGGACTAGTCCCTACGAGCAGTACTTC
TRBV5-4	-	-	14	TRBJ1-1	CASSPPGARGGAFF	TGTGCCAGCAGCCCCCCTGGGGCTCGGGGGGGGGCTTTCTTT
TRBV7-2	-	TRBD2	14	TRBJ2-1	CASSLGSGGPSQFF	TGTGCCAGCAGTCTAGGTTCGGGGGGGCCCTCGCAGTTCTTC
TRBV18	-	TRBD1	15	TRBJ1-2	CASSPGTGVNYGYTF	TGTGCCAGCTCACCCGGGACAGGAGTCAACTATGGCTACACCTTC
TRBV7-9	-	TRBD2	16	TRBJ2-5	CASKSTSGSWVETQYF	TGTGCCAGCAAGTCGACTAGCGGGAGTTGGGTGGAGACCCAGTACTTC